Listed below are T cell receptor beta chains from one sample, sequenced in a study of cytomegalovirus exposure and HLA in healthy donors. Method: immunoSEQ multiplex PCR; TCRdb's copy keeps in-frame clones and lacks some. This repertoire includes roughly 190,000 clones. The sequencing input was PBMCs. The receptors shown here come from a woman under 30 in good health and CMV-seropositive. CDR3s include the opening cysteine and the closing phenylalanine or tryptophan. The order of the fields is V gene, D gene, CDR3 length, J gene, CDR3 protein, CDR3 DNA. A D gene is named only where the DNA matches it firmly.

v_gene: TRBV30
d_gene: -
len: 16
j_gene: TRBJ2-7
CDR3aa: CAWSVDAPDKGYEQYF
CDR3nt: TGTGCCTGGAGTGTAGATGCCCCCGACAAGGGGTACGAGCAGTACTTC

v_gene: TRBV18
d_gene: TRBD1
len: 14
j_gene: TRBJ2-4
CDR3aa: CASSPPTGENIQYF
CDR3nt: TGTGCCAGCTCACCACCAACAGGGGAAAACATTCAGTACTTC

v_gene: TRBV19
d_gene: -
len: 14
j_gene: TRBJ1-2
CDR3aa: CASSISHGGTGYTF
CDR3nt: TGTGCCAGTAGTATTTCCCATGGAGGAACTGGCTACACCTTC

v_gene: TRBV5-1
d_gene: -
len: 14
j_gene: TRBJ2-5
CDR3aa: CASSLGSFQETQYF
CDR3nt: TGCGCCAGCAGCTTGGGGTCCTTCCAGGAGACCCAGTACTTC

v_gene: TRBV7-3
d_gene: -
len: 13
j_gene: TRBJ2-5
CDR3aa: CASSLWRSETQYF
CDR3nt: TGTGCCAGCAGCTTATGGCGGTCGGAGACCCAGTACTTC

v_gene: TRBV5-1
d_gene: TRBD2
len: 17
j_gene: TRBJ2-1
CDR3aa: CASTWGGLGAGLNEQFF
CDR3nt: TGCGCCAGCACGTGGGGAGGGTTGGGAGCGGGACTCAATGAGCAGTTCTTC

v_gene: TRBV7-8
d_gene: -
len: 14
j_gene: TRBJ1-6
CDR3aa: CATRPGMVNSPLHF
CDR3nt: TGTGCCACCCGACCCGGGATGGTGAATTCACCCCTCCACTTT

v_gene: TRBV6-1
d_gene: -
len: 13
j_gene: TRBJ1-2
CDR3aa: CASKPGVGYGYTF
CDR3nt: TGTGCCAGCAAACCAGGGGTCGGCTATGGCTACACCTTC

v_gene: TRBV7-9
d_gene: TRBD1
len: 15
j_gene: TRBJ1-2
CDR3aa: CASRAGTGIFYGYTF
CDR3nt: TGTGCCAGCAGGGCCGGGACAGGGATTTTCTATGGCTACACCTTC

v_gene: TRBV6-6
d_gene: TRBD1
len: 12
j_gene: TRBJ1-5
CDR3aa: CASSSTGRGVDF
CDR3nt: TGTGCCAGCAGTTCGACAGGGAGAGGTGTTGATTTT

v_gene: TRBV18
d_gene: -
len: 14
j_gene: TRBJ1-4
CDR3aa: CASSPPGDQEKLFF
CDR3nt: TGTGCCAGCTCACCACCAGGGGATCAAGAAAAACTGTTTTTT

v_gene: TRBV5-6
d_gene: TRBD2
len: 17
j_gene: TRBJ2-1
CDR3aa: CASSLTWAGGAYNEQFF
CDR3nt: TGTGCCAGCAGCTTGACGTGGGCGGGGGGCGCCTACAATGAGCAGTTCTTC

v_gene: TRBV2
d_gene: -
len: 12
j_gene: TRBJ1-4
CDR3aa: CASSDRDEKLFF
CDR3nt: TGTGCCAGCAGTGATCGAGATGAAAAACTGTTTTTT

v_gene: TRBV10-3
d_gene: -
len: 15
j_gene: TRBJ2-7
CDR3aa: CAISESPTPSYEQYF
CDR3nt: TGTGCCATCAGTGAGTCGCCGACACCTTCCTACGAGCAGTACTTC

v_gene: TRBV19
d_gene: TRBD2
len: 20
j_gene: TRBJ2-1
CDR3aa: CASSRGPLSGGARSYNEQFF
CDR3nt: TGTGCCAGTAGTAGAGGACCGTTAAGCGGGGGGGCCCGCTCCTACAATGAGCAGTTCTTC

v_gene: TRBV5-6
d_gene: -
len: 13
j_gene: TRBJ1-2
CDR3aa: CASSWADSTGYTF
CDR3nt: TGTGCCAGCAGCTGGGCCGACAGCACTGGCTACACCTTC

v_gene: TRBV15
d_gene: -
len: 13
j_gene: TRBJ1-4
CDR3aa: CATSETTNEKLFF
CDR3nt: TGTGCCACCAGCGAGACAACTAATGAAAAACTGTTTTTT

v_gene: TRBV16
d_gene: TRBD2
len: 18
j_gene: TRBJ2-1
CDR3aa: CASSQSLPSGRIDNEQFF
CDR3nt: TGTGCCAGCAGCCAATCTCTTCCTAGCGGGAGGATTGACAATGAGCAGTTCTTC

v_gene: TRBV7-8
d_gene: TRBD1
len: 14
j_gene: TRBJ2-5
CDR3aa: CASSPRTGGETQYF
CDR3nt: TGTGCCAGCAGCCCTCGGACAGGGGGAGAGACCCAGTACTTC

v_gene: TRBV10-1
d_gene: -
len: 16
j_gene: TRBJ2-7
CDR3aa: CASSEGWRARGYEQYF
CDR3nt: TGCGCCAGCAGTGAAGGTTGGAGGGCCCGGGGATACGAGCAGTACTTC

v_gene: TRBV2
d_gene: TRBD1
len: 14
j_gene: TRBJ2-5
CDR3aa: CASSEADRVQTQYF
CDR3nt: TGTGCCAGCAGTGAAGCGGACAGGGTTCAGACCCAGTACTTC

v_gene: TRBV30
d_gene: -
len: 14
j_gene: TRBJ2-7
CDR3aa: CACWGDSASYEQYF
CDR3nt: TGTGCCTGTTGGGGAGACTCAGCATCCTACGAGCAGTACTTC

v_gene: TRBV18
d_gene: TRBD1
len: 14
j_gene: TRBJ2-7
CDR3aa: CASSMDRAHYEQYF
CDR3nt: TGTGCCAGCTCAATGGACAGGGCCCACTACGAGCAGTACTTC

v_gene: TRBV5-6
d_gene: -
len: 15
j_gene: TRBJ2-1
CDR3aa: CASSLELALSVEQFF
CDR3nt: TGTGCCAGCAGCTTGGAACTAGCTCTGTCGGTTGAGCAGTTCTTC

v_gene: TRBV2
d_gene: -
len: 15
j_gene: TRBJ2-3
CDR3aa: CASSEIGQTGDTQYF
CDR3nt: TGTGCCAGCAGTGAAATAGGACAGACGGGGGATACGCAGTATTTT

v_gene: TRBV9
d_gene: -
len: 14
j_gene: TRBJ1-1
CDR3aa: CASSVASGNTEAFF
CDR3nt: TGTGCCAGCAGCGTAGCTTCGGGGAACACTGAAGCTTTCTTT

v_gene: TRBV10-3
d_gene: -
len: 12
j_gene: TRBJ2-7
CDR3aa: CAISEAAYEQYF
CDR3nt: TGTGCCATCAGTGAAGCCGCATACGAGCAGTACTTC

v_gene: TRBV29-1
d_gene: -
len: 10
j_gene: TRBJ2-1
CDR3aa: CSVVRGRQFF
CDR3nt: TGCAGCGTCGTTAGGGGCCGGCAGTTCTTC